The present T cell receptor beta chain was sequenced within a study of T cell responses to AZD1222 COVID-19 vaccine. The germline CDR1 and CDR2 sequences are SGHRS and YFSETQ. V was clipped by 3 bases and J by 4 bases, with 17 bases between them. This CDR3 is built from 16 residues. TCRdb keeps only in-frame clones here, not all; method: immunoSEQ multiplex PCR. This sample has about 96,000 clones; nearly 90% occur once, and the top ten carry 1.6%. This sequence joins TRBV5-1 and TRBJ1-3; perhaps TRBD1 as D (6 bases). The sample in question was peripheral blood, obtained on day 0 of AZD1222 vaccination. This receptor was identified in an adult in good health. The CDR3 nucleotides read TGCGCCAGCAGCTGGAATCTACAGGGTAACGGAAACACCATATATTTT. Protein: CASSWNLQGNGNTIYF.